The 8 T cell receptor beta chains given below trace back to one sample, sequenced in a study of CD8+CD57+ T cells in acquired aplastic anemia. All patients picked for sequencing had shown, by flow cytometry, an expansion of CD8+CD57+ cells. For CDR3 and TCR beta VDJ profiling, genomic DNA was the template used. TCRdb re-called the reads through MiXCR, storing one row per CDR3 protein. The sample contains 130,000 or so distinct CDR3 sequences, under 60% of which appear only once. Source material: sorted CD4+, CD8+, or CD8+CD57+ T cells (not recorded which) from PBMCs. Receptor source: a human donor with aplastic anemia.

This clonotype has at least ten counts. The V and J genes are TRBV6-2 or TRBV6-3 and TRBJ1-1; TRBD1 might be the D (5 bases). Germline CDR1 and CDR2: MNHEY and SVGEGT. This CDR3 spans 13 amino acids. V lost 8 bases, J lost 7 bases, and 17 bases lay in between. The CDR3 is CASSVRTGLEAFF. CDR3 sequence (DNA): TGTGCCAGCTCGGTGAGAACAGGTCTTGAAGCTTTCTTT.

The sample holds many counts of this clonotype. The chain has TRBV4-3 and TRBJ2-7; D is uncertain. The CDR3 length is 18 residues. In germline, CDR1 is LGHNA, CDR2 YSLEER. Trimming shortened V by 0 bases and J by 5 bases, and 23 bases separated the two germline ends. CDR3 nucleotides: TGCGCCAGCAGCCAAGACCGATCCAATTCGGTACAACTCCACGAGCAGTACTTC. Translation: CASSQDRSNSVQLHEQYF.

The chain employs TRBV7-6 and TRBJ1-3; D gene unclear. The CDR3 is 15 residues long. Trimming took off 5 bases at V and 0 bases at J, with 11 bases between the two ends. The germline V gene encodes CDR1 SGHVS and CDR2 FNYEAQ. The CDR3 nucleotides are TGTGCCAGCAGCGAACAATCTATCTCTGGAAACACCATATATTTT. Protein sequence: CASSEQSISGNTIYF.

This clonotype was recorded at least ten times. The rearrangement joins TRBV7-6 to TRBJ2-7, with D possibly being TRBD1 or TRBD2 (6 bases each). The germline V gene encodes CDR1 SGHVS and CDR2 FNYEAQ. V shed 5 bases and J shed 1 base, with 18 bases lying between them. The CDR3 contains 16 residues. CDR3 bases: TGTGCCAGCAGCGGAGGGGGGCCGGAGCCTTCCTACGAGCAGTACTTC. It is translated as CASSGGGPEPSYEQYF.

The chain employs TRBV2 and TRBJ1-5; D may be TRBD1 (6 bases). CDR1 and CDR2 (germline): SNHLY, FYNNEI. The CDR3 covers 15 residues. V lost 7 bases, J lost 4 bases, and 17 bases lay in between. CDR3 in amino acids: CASTLDSFRNQPQHF. In DNA, the CDR3 is TGTGCCAGCACCTTGGACAGTTTTAGGAATCAGCCCCAGCATTTT.

This clonotype was counted only a few times. The J gene is TRBJ1-1, the V gene TRBV10-3; D is perhaps TRBD1 (5 bases). The V end was cut by 0 bases, the J end by 4 bases, with 12 bases between. Per germline, CDR1 ENHRY and CDR2 SYGVKD. This CDR3 is built from 15 residues. CDR3: CAISESTGVSTEAFF. The DNA of the CDR3 is TGTGCCATCAGTGAGTCGACGGGGGTAAGCACTGAAGCTTTCTTT.

This clonotype was picked up a small number of times. A clone one base away is much larger, so this may be a read error. V usage is TRBV10-3 and J usage is TRBJ1-1; D call uncertain. This CDR3 comprises 13 residues. The germline V gene encodes CDR1 ENHRY and CDR2 SYGVKD. The V and J ends lost 5 bases and 0 bases respectively, with 7 bases between them. DNA for the CDR3: TGTGCCATCAGTTACGACGTGAACACTGAAGCTTTCTTT. The encoded protein is CAISYDVNTEAFF.

V and J are TRBV28 and TRBJ1-6; D might be TRBD1 (5 bases). CDR3 length: 15 amino acids. CDR1 is MDHEN and CDR2 is SYDVKM in the germline V gene. V lost 6 bases, J lost 6 bases, and 15 bases lay in between. DNA of the CDR3: TGTGCCAGCAGCCCGGACGGGGGGACTAATTCACCCCTCCACTTT. Translating it yields CASSPDGGTNSPLHF.